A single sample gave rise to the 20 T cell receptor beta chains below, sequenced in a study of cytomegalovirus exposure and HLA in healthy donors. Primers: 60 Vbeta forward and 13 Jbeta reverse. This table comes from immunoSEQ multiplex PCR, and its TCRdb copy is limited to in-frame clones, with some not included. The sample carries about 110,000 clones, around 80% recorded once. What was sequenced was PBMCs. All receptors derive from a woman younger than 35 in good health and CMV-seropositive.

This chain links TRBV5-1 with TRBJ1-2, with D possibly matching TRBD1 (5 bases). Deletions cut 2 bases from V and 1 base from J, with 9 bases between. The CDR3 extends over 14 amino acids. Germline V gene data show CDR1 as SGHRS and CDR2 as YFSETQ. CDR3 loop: CASSFQGVNYGYTF. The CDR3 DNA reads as TGCGCCAGCAGCTTTCAAGGGGTTAACTATGGCTACACCTTC.

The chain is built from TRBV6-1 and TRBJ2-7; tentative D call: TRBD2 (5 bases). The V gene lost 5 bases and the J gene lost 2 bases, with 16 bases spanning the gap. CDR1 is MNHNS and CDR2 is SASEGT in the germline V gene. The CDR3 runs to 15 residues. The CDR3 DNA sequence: TGTGCCAGCAGTACCCAAAGCGGAGCCACCTACGAGCAGTACTTC. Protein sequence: CASSTQSGATYEQYF.

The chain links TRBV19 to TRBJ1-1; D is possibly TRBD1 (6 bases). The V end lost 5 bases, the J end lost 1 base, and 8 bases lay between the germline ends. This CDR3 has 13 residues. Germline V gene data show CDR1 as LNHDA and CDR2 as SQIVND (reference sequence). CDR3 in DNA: TGTGCCAGTAGTGGGGGACAGAACACTGAAGCTTTCTTT. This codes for CASSGGQNTEAFF.

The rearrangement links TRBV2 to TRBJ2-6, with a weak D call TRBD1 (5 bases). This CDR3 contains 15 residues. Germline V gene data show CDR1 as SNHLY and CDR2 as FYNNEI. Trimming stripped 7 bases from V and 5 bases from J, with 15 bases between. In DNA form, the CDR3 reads TGTGCCAGCACCCCTACAGGCTACTGGGCCAACGTCCTGACTTTC. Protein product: CASTPTGYWANVLTF.

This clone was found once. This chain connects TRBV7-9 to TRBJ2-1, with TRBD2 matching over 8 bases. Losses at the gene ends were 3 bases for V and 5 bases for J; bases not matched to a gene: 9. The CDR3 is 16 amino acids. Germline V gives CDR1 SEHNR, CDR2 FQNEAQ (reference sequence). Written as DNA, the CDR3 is TGTGCCAGCAGCTTCCCCGGCCTAGCGGGCCACAATGAGCAGTTCTTC. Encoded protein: CASSFPGLAGHNEQFF.

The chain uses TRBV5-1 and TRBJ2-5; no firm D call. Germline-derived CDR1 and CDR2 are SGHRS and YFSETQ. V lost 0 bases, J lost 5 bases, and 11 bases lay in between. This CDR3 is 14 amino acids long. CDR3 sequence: CASSLGQDAETQYF. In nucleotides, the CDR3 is TGCGCCAGCAGCTTGGGTCAGGATGCCGAGACCCAGTACTTC.

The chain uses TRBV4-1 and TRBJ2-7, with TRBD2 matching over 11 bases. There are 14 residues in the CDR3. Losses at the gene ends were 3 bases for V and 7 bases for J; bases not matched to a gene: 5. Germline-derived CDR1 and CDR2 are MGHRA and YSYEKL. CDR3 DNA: TGCGCCAGCAGCCAGGTACTAGCGGGAGTGGAGCAGTACTTC. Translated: CASSQVLAGVEQYF.

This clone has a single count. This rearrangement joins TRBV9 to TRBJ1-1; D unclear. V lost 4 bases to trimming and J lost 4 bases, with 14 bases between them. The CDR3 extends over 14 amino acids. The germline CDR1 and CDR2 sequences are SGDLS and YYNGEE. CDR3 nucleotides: TGTGCCAGCAGCCCGGGCGGGTTTGGCACTGAAGCTTTCTTT. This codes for CASSPGGFGTEAFF.

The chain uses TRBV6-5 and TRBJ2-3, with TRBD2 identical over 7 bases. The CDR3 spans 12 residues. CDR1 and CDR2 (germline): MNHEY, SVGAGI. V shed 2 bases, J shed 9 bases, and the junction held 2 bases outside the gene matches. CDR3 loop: CASSYRLATQYF. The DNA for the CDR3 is TGTGCCAGCAGTTACAGACTAGCAACGCAGTATTTT.

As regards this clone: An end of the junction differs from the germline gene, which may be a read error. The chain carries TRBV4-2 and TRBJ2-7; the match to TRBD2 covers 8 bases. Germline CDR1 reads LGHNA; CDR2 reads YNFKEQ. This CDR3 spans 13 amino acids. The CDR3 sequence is CASSQDRGGRPRF. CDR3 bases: TGTGCCAGCAGCCAAGATAGGGGCGGGAGGCCCCGCTTC.

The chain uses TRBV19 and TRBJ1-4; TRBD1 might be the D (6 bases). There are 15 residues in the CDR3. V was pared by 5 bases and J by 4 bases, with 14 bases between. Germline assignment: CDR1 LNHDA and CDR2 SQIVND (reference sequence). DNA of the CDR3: TGTGCCAGTAGTGAACAGGGACATGGTAATGAAAAACTGTTTTTT. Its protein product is CASSEQGHGNEKLFF.

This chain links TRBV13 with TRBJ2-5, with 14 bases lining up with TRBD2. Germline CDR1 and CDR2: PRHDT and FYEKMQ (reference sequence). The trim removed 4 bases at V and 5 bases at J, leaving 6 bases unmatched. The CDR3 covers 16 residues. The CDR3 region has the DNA TGTGCCAGCAGCTCGACTAGCGGGAGGGCGCGGGAGACCCAGTACTTC. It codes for CASSSTSGRARETQYF.

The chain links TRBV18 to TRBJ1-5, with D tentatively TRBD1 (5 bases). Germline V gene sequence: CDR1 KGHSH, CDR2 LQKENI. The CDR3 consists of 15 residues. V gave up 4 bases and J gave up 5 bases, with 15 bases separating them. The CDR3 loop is CASSLSGGTDQPQHF. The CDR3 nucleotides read TGTGCCAGCTCACTCTCGGGAGGGACGGATCAGCCCCAGCATTTT. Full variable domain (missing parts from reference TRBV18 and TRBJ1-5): NAGVMQNPRHLVRRRGQEARLRCSPMKGHSHVYWYRQLPEEGLKFMVYLQKENIIDESGMPKERFSAEFPKEGPSILRIQQVVRGDSAAYFCASSLSGGTDQPQHFGDGTRLSIL.

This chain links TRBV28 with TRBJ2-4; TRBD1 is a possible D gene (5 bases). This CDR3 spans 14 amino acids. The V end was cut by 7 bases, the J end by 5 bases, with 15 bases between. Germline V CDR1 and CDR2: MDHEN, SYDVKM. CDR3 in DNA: TGTGCCAGCAAAAGGGGTCAGGAGCAAAACATTCAGTACTTC. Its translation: CASKRGQEQNIQYF.

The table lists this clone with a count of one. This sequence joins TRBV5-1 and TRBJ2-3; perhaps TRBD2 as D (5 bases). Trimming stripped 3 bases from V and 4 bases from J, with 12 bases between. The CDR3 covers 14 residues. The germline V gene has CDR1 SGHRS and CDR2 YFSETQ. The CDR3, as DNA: TGCGCCAGCAGCTCCCGCGGACTCGCAGATACGCAGTATTTT. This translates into CASSSRGLADTQYF.

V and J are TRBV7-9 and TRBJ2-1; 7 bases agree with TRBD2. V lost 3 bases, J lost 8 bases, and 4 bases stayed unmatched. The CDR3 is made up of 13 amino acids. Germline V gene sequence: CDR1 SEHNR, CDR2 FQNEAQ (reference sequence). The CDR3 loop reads CASSLREFHEQFF. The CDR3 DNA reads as TGTGCCAGCAGCTTGCGGGAGTTTCATGAGCAGTTCTTC.

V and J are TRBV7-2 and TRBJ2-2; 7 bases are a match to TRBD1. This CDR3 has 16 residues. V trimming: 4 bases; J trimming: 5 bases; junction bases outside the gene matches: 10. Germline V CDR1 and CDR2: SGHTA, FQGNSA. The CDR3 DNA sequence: TGTGCCAGCAGCTATCCCGGGACAGACCGTACCGGGGAGCTGTTTTTT. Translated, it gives CASSYPGTDRTGELFF.

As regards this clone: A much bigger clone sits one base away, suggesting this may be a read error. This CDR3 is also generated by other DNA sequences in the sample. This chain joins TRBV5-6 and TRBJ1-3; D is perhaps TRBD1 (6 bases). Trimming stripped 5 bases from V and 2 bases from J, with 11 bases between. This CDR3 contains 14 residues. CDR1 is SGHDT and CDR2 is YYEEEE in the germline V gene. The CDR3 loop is CASSTRTAGNTIYF. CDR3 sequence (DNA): TGTGCCAGCAGTACAAGGACAGCTGGAAACACCATATATTTT. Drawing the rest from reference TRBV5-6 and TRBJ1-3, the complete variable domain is DAGVTQSPTHLIKTRGQQVTLRCSPKSGHDTVSWYQQALGQGPQFIFQYYEEEERQRGNFPDRFSGHQFPNYSSELNVNALLLGDSALYLCASSTRTAGNTIYFGEGSWLTVV.

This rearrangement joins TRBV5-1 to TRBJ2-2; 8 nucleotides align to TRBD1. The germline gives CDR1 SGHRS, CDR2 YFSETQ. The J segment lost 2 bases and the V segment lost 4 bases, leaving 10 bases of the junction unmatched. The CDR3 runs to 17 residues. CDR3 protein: CASSQGVGQGNTGELFF. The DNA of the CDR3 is TGCGCCAGCAGCCAGGGGGTAGGACAGGGTAACACCGGGGAGCTGTTTTTT.

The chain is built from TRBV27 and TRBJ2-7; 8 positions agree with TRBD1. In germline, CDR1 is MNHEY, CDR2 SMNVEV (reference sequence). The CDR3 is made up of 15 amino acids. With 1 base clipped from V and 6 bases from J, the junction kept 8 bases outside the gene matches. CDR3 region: CASSLWTGRISEQYF. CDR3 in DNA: TGTGCCAGCAGTTTATGGACAGGGCGGATTTCCGAGCAGTACTTC.